The rows below give T cell receptor beta chains drawn from one sample of a study of control samples from healthy donors and cancer patients. Sequenced by immunoSEQ multiplex PCR; TCRdb stores in-frame clones only, minus some. There are about 160,000 clones in the sample; approximately 96% occur only once, and 8.5% lies in the top ten. The sample consisted of blood. The source is a woman aged 35 to 49 in good health. Both conserved end residues are part of each CDR3. A D gene is named only where the DNA matches it firmly. Size values are once, few and many counts, or a class for expanded clones, and some rows have none.

CDR3nt | CDR3aa | d_gene | j_gene | abundance | v_gene
TGCAGTGCAGTGGGGTCCACTGAAGCTTTCTTT | CSAVGSTEAFF | . | TRBJ1-1 | . | TRBV20-1
TGTGCCAGTAGTACACGGCCTGCCGGGTACACTGAAGCTTTCTTT | CASSTRPAGYTEAFF | . | TRBJ1-1 | . | TRBV19
TGTGCCAGCACCCACAGGGGGCAAGACTATGGCTACACCTTC | CASTHRGQDYGYTF | TRBD1 | TRBJ1-2 | . | TRBV6-5
TGTGCCAGCAGGGGGAACACTGAAGCTTTCTTT | CASRGNTEAFF | . | TRBJ1-1 | . | TRBV12-3/TRBV12-4
TGTGCCATCAGTGAATTTCTAGCGGGAGGGGGAACCGGGGAGCTGTTTTTT | CAISEFLAGGGTGELFF | TRBD2 | TRBJ2-2 | . | TRBV10-3
TGTGCTATTCAACTAGGGCAGGAAGGGGATGAAAAACTGTTTTTT | CAIQLGQEGDEKLFF | . | TRBJ1-4 | once | TRBV12-5
TGCGCCAGCAGCAACCTAGCGGGAGGAACAGATACGCAGTATTTT | CASSNLAGGTDTQYF | TRBD2 | TRBJ2-3 | . | TRBV4-3
TGTGCCAGCAGTTGGCCCCTTACAGCGGGAGGGCCGAGGGAGACCCAGTACTTC | CASSWPLTAGGPRETQYF | TRBD2 | TRBJ2-5 | . | TRBV2
TGTGCCAGCAGTTACCGGAGGAGTTACGAGCAGTACTTC | CASSYRRSYEQYF | . | TRBJ2-7 | . | TRBV6-2/TRBV6-3
TGCGCCAGCAGCCAAGAGATCGGGGGGATAGCTAACTATGGCTACACCTTC | CASSQEIGGIANYGYTF | . | TRBJ1-2 | once | TRBV4-3
TGCGCCAGCAGCTTCAACCTAGCGGTCCGCTCCTACAATGAGCAGTTCTTC | CASSFNLAVRSYNEQFF | TRBD2 | TRBJ2-1 | . | TRBV5-1
TGTGCCAGCAGCCCAGACCCGGGACACAACACTGAAGCTTTCTTT | CASSPDPGHNTEAFF | . | TRBJ1-1 | . | TRBV5-8
TGTGCCAGCAGCCAGTTACAGGGACCCTTAGGCTACACCTTC | CASSQLQGPLGYTF | . | TRBJ1-2 | . | TRBV3-1/TRBV3-2
TGTGCCAGCAGCCAAGATGGGGACTATGGCTACACCTTC | CASSQDGDYGYTF | . | TRBJ1-2 | once | TRBV4-2
TGTGCCAGCTCACCTAGCGGGGGGTGGAATGAGCAGTTCTTC | CASSPSGGWNEQFF | TRBD2 | TRBJ2-1 | . | TRBV18
TGTGCCAGCAGTTTCTCGGCGGAGCAGTCACCCCTCCACTTT | CASSFSAEQSPLHF | . | TRBJ1-6 | . | TRBV27
TGTGCCAGCAGCCCAGTAGTACAGGACTACAATGAGCAGTTCTTC | CASSPVVQDYNEQFF | . | TRBJ2-1 | . | TRBV9
TGTGCCAGCAGCTCCCCGGGCTCCTACAATGAGCAGTTCTTC | CASSSPGSYNEQFF | . | TRBJ2-1 | . | TRBV5-4
TGTGCCAGCAGCCGAACGGACAGGGGGCGTGAAGCTTTCTTT | CASSRTDRGREAFF | TRBD1 | TRBJ1-1 | . | TRBV16
TGTGCCAGCACCCAGATCAGGGGGCTTCCCTATAATTCACCCCTCCACTTT | CASTQIRGLPYNSPLHF | TRBD1 | TRBJ1-6 | . | TRBV27
TGTGCCAGCAGCCAAGTAGGGGGTACGCAGTATTTT | CASSQVGGTQYF | . | TRBJ2-3 | . | TRBV14
TGTGCCACCAGTGACCCGGGACAGGGGGCAACCGGGGAGCTGTTTTTT | CATSDPGQGATGELFF | TRBD1 | TRBJ2-2 | . | TRBV24-1
TGTGCCAGCAGCCAAGGGACAGGAATGTCTGGAAACACCATATATTTT | CASSQGTGMSGNTIYF | TRBD1 | TRBJ1-3 | . | TRBV3-1/TRBV3-2
TGTGCCTGGCACCAGGGTTTAGGGACTGAAGCTTTCTTT | CAWHQGLGTEAFF | . | TRBJ1-1 | once | TRBV30
TGCAGCGCCGAAGCGCAGGGGTATTTCTTC | CSAEAQGYFF | . | TRBJ2-1 | . | TRBV29-1
TGTGCCAGCAGTTACCGGGGGCTAGCGGGAGCCTTCACCGGGGAGCTGTTTTTT | CASSYRGLAGAFTGELFF | TRBD2 | TRBJ2-2 | . | TRBV6-2/TRBV6-3
TGTGCCAGCAGCTTGTCTTTTGACTATGGCTACACCTTC | CASSLSFDYGYTF | . | TRBJ1-2 | . | TRBV5-6
TGTGCCTGGAGTGTATCCTCAGTCATTGGAAACACCATATATTTT | CAWSVSSVIGNTIYF | . | TRBJ1-3 | . | TRBV30
TGCGCCAGCAGCGCTCCCAGGACAGGGGAATATGGCTACACCTTC | CASSAPRTGEYGYTF | TRBD1 | TRBJ1-2 | . | TRBV4-1
TGTGCCAGCAGTCAAGACGGGGGGGCGTTCAATGAGCAGTTCTTC | CASSQDGGAFNEQFF | TRBD2 | TRBJ2-1 | . | TRBV7-7
TGCGCCAGCCCCACCGAGGGGAGAAAGAACACTGAAGCTTTCTTT | CASPTEGRKNTEAFF | . | TRBJ1-1 | . | TRBV10-1
TGCGCCAGCAGCTTGTTCGGGGCAGGCTTAGCATCGAACACCGGGGAGCTGTTTTTT | CASSLFGAGLASNTGELFF | . | TRBJ2-2 | . | TRBV5-1
TGTGCCACCAGCAGAGGAGACAGGGGCGCACGACTGTTTTTT | CATSRGDRGARLFF | TRBD1 | TRBJ1-4 | . | TRBV15